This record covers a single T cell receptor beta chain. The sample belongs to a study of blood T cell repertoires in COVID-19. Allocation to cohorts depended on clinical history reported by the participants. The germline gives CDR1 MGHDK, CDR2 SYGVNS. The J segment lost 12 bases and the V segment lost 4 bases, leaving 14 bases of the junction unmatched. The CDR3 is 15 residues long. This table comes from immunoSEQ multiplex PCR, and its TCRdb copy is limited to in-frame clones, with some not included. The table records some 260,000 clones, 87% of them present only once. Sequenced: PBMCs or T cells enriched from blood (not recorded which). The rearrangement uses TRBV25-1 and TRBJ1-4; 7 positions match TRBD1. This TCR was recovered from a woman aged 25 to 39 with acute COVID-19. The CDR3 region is CASSADREGDRELFF. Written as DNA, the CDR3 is TGTGCCAGCAGTGCTGACAGGGAAGGGGATCGGGAACTGTTTTTT.